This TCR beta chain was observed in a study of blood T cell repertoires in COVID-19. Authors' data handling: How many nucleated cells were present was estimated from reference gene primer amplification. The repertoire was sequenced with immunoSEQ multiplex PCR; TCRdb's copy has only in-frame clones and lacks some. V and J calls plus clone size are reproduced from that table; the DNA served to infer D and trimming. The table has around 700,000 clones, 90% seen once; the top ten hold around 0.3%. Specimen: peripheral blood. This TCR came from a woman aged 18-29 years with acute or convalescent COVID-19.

The CDR3 here is CASSRMRSPLHF. The CDR3 DNA is TGTGCCAGCAGTCGAATGCGTTCACCCCTCCACTTT. The genes are TRBV12-3 or TRBV12-4 and TRBJ1-6; D not certain. The length of the CDR3 is 12 residues. The V gene lost 5 bases and the J gene lost 9 bases, with 8 bases spanning the gap.